Listed here are 2 T cell receptor beta chains from one sample, sequenced in a study of blood T cell repertoires in COVID-19. Sequencing used immunoSEQ multiplex PCR; TCRdb keeps in-frame clones, though not all of them. The sample has around 500,000 clones, 75% to 90% seen once. Input material: PBMCs or T cells enriched from blood (not recorded which). Receptors originate from a woman aged 55-69 years who had recovered from COVID-19.

The rearrangement uses TRBV2 and TRBJ1-4; D might be TRBD1 (5 bases). The CDR3 has 12 residues. V dropped 8 bases and J dropped 8 bases, with 12 bases sitting between them. The germline gives CDR1 SNHLY, CDR2 FYNNEI. CDR3: CASGTTAEKLFF. DNA of the CDR3: TGTGCCAGCGGGACTACCGCGGAAAAACTGTTTTTT.

This clone was detected a few times. The CDR3 loop reads CASSLGRLRSGNTIYF. CDR3 coding DNA: TGTGCCAGCAGCTTAGGGCGGCTCCGCTCTGGAAACACCATATATTTT. J is TRBJ1-3 and V is TRBV7-8, with unresolved D. V gave up 1 base and J gave up 0 bases, with 10 bases separating them. The CDR3 length is 16 residues. Looked up from germline, CDR1 is SGHVS and CDR2 is FQNEAQ.